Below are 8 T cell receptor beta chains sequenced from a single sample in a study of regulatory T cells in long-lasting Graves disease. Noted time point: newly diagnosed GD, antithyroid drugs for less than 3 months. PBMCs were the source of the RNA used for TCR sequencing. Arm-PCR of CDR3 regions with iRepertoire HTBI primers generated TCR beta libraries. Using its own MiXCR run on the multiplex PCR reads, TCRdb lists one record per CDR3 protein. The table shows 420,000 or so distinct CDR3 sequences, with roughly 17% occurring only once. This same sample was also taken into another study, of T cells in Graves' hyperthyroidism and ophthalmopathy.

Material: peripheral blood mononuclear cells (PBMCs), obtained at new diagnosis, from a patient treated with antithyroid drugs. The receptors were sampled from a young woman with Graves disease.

The CDR3 DNA reads as TGTGCCAGCAGGCCACGGGAGTTCCGTCAAAATGAGCAGTTCTTC. Residues: CASRPREFRQNEQFF. The chain employs TRBV2 and TRBJ2-1; the D gene is possibly TRBD2 (6 bases). The CDR3 extends over 15 amino acids. Per the germline V gene, CDR1 is SNHLY and CDR2 is FYNNEI. V shed 6 bases and J shed 7 bases, with 19 bases lying between them.

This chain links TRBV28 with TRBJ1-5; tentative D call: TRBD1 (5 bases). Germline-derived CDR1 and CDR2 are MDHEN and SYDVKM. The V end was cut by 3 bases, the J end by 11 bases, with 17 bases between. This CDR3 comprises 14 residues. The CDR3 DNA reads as TGTGCCAGCAGTTTTCAACAGGTCCCTCGGGCCCAGCATTTT. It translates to CASSFQQVPRAQHF.

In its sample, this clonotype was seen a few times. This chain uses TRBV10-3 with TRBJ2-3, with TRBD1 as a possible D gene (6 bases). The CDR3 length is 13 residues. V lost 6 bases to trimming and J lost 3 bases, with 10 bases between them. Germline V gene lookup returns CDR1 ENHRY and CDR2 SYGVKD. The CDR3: CAIRGTLTDTQYF. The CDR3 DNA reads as TGTGCCATCAGAGGGACATTGACAGATACGCAGTATTTT.

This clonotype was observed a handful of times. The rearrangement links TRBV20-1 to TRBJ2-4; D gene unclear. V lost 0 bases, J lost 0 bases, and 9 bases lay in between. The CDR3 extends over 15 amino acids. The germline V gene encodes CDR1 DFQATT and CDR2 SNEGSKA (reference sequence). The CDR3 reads CSAREVPKAKNIQYF. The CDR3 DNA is TGCAGTGCTAGAGAAGTCCCTAAAGCCAAAAACATTCAGTACTTC.

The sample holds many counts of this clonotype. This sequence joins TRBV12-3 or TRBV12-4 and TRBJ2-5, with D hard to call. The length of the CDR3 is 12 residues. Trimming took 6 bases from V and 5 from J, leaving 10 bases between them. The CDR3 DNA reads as TGTGCCAGCAGCCAGGACCGGGAGACCCAGTACTTC. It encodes CASSQDRETQYF.

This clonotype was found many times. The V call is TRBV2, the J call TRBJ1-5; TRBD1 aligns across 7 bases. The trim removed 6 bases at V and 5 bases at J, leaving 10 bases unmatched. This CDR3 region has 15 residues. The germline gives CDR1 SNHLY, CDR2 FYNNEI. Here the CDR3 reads CASSGGTARDQPQHF. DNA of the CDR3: TGTGCCAGCAGCGGAGGGACAGCCAGAGATCAGCCCCAGCATTTT.

CDR3 bases: TGTGCCAGCAGTCCCGCCTCCCCCGGGACTAGCGTCTCTGGGGCCAACGTCCTGACTTTC. Protein sequence: CASSPASPGTSVSGANVLTF. V is TRBV12-3 or TRBV12-4 and J is TRBJ2-6, with 10 bases lining up with TRBD2. This CDR3 comprises 20 residues. V trimming: 5 bases; J trimming: 0 bases; junction bases outside the gene matches: 13.

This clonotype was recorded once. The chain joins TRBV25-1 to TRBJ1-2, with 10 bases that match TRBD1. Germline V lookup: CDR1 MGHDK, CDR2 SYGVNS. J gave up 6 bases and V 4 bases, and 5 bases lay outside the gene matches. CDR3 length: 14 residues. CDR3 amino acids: CASSGPDRGHGYTF. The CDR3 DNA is TGTGCCAGCAGTGGACCTGACAGGGGGCATGGCTACACCTTC.